This T cell receptor beta chain was retrieved from a study of control samples from healthy donors and cancer patients (TCRdb year 2020). Libraries were made using the immunoSEQ multiplex PCR assay. Held by TCRdb, this immuneACCESS table contains in-frame sequences only and omits some clones. Under half of the omission traces to an unresolved V gene where checked; the cause of the rest is unknown. Across this sample there are 95,000 to 130,000 clones, with 93% seen only once. The ten most abundant clones make up roughly 2.5% of the sample. On this clone: The antigen it binds to is not known. No quality values exist for individual bases; no much larger clone is one base distant.

V lost 6 bases and J lost 8 bases; the stretch between them is 14 bases long. Sequences SGHRS (CDR1) and YFSETQ (CDR2) are obtained from the germline V gene. The CDR3 has 12 amino acids, counting the end cysteine and phenylalanine. Just CDR3 DNA is preserved here, 36 bases in frame from base 1. This sequence originates from a man aged 25 to 45 in good health. Sequencing was done on a sample of blood. In this chain, TRBV5-1 is recombined with TRBJ1-2, with TRBD1 tentatively as D gene (6 bases match). For the CDR3, the sequence is CASTLEGGGYTF. The sequenced DNA: TGCGCCAGCACTTTAGAGGGGGGCGGCTACACCTTC.